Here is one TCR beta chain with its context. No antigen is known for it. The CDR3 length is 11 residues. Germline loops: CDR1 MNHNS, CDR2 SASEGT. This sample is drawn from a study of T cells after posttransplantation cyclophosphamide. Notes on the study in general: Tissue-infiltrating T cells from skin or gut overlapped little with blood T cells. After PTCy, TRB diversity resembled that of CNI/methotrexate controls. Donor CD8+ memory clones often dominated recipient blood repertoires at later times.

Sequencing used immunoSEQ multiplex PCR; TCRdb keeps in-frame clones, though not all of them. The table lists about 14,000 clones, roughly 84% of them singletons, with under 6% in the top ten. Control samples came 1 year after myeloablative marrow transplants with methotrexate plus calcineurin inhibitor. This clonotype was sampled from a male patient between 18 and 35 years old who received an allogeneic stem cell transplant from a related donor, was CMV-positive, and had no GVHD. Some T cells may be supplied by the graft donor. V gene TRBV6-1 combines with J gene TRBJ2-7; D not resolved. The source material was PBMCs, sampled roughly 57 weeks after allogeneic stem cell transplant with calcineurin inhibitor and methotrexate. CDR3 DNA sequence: TGTGTCTCAATCGAGAACTACGAGCAGTACTTC. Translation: CVSIENYEQYF.